The 15 T cell receptor beta chains listed next were all sequenced from one sample in a study of blood T cell repertoires in COVID-19. Libraries were prepared by immunoSEQ multiplex PCR; TCRdb keeps only in-frame clonotypes and omits some of them. This sample has fewer than 200,000 clones, with 80% to 90% found just once. The sequencing sample was made of peripheral blood. These receptors were taken from a man aged 50-60 years with active or convalescent COVID-19.

V and J are TRBV4-2 and TRBJ1-1, with 7 bases fitting TRBD1. The CDR3 is 16 residues long. J lost 0 bases, V lost 4 bases, and 8 bases had no gene match. Germline lookup yields CDR1 LGHNA and CDR2 YNFKEQ. CDR3: CASSPGRTGLNTEAFF. The CDR3 DNA sequence: TGTGCCAGCAGCCCCGGGCGGACAGGCCTGAACACTGAAGCTTTCTTT.

The table lists this clone with many counts. This CDR3 is CASSFMWNTEAFF. The CDR3 DNA sequence: TGTGCCAGCAGCTTTATGTGGAACACTGAAGCTTTCTTT. The chain uses TRBV11-3 and TRBJ1-1; D is unclear. Trimming removed 3 bases from V and 1 base from J, with 6 bases in between. This CDR3 has 13 amino acids. The germline CDR1 and CDR2 sequences are SGHNT and YENEEA.

CDR3 region: CAWSLTDNTEAFF. Written as DNA, the CDR3 is TGTGCCTGGAGTCTTACAGATAACACTGAAGCTTTCTTT. J is TRBJ1-1 and V is TRBV30; no clear D. The CDR3 length is 13 residues. Germline values: CDR1 GTSNPN, CDR2 SVGIG (reference sequence). Trimming removed 2 bases at V and 2 bases at J, with 9 bases between.

V and J are TRBV6-1 and TRBJ1-3; D may be TRBD1 (6 bases). The CDR3 has 16 residues. The germline V and J ends were trimmed by 2 bases and 4 bases, with 15 bases remaining between them. Germline CDR1 and CDR2: MNHNS and SASEGT. As DNA, the CDR3 is TGTGCCAGCAGTGAAATGATGATGGGGGCCGGAAACACCATATATTTT. Encoded protein: CASSEMMMGAGNTIYF.

The CDR3 DNA reads TGTGCCAGCAGACTAACCTCTAGCGGCTACCAAGAGACCCAGTACTTC. Its translation is CASRLTSSGYQETQYF. The chain links TRBV7-2 to TRBJ2-5, with TRBD2 matching 7 bases. J was trimmed by 0 bases and V by 6 bases; bases with no gene match: 10. CDR1 and CDR2 (germline): SGHTA, FQGNSA. The CDR3 extends over 16 amino acids.

V and J are TRBV19 and TRBJ1-5; TRBD1 aligns across 10 bases. V lost 8 bases and J lost 9; bases outside the gene matches: 7. The germline gives CDR1 LNHDA, CDR2 SQIVND (reference sequence). There are 13 residues in the CDR3. The CDR3 nucleotides are TGTGCCAGTTCCGGGACAGGGGTTCTGCCCCAGCATTTT. Amino acids: CASSGTGVLPQHF.

CDR3 residues: CASSERTGYYGYTF. In DNA, the CDR3 is TGTGCCAGCAGTGAGAGGACAGGGTACTATGGCTACACCTTC. The gene calls are TRBV6-1 and TRBJ1-2; 8 bases align to TRBD1. Germline V gene lookup returns CDR1 MNHNS and CDR2 SASEGT. This CDR3 region has 14 residues. Losses at the gene ends were 3 bases for V and 3 bases for J; bases not matched to a gene: 3.

The V and J genes are TRBV25-1 and TRBJ1-6; D may be TRBD1 (6 bases). The germline V and J ends were trimmed by 6 bases and 10 bases, with 10 bases remaining between them. Germline values: CDR1 MGHDK, CDR2 SYGVNS. This CDR3 has 12 amino acids. In nucleotides, the CDR3 is TGTGCCAGCAGGGACAGTAGGTCACCCCTCCACTTT. Translation gives CASRDSRSPLHF.

The genes are TRBV5-1 and TRBJ2-1, with TRBD2 matching 7 bases. This CDR3 contains 15 residues. From germline, CDR1 is SGHRS and CDR2 YFSETQ. V lost 3 bases, J lost 8 bases, and 11 bases stayed unmatched. For the CDR3, the DNA is TGCGCCAGCAGCTCCGGACTAGTTTCAGCGGATGAGCAGTTCTTC. It codes for CASSSGLVSADEQFF.

V gene TRBV6-5 combines with J gene TRBJ2-4; 7 bases align to TRBD1. This CDR3 has 14 amino acids. Germline CDR1 MNHEY, CDR2 SVGAGI. Trimming cost V 4 bases and J 4 bases; bases outside gene matches: 4. CDR3 bases: TGTGCCAGCAGTTGGGGGACAGCAAAAAACATTCAGTACTTC. Residues: CASSWGTAKNIQYF.

This clone was detected only once. This chain joins TRBV12-3 or TRBV12-4 and TRBJ2-5, with D perhaps TRBD1 (6 bases). Trimming pared 5 bases from V and 2 bases from J, leaving 9 bases between. The length of the CDR3 is 13 residues. The CDR3 here is CASSRTAQETQYF. The CDR3 nucleotides read TGTGCCAGCAGTAGGACAGCTCAAGAGACCCAGTACTTC.

V and J are TRBV2 and TRBJ2-7, with a tentative D call TRBD1 (6 bases). Germline-derived CDR1 and CDR2 are SNHLY and FYNNEI. This CDR3 region has 13 residues. Trimming took off 5 bases at V and 3 bases at J, with 11 bases between the two ends. The CDR3 loop reads CASSQDSLYEQYF. CDR3 bases: TGTGCCAGCAGTCAGGACAGTCTCTACGAGCAGTACTTC.

The rearrangement uses TRBV30 and TRBJ1-3; D possibly corresponds to TRBD1 (5 bases). Germline assignment: CDR1 GTSNPN and CDR2 SVGIG (reference sequence). There are 14 residues in the CDR3. The V end was cut by 1 base, the J end by 2 bases, with 9 bases between. The CDR3 is CAWSATAPGNTIYF. The CDR3 DNA sequence: TGTGCCTGGAGTGCGACAGCCCCTGGAAACACCATATATTTT.

The rearrangement uses TRBV19 and TRBJ2-6; D ambiguous. Germline-derived CDR1 and CDR2 are LNHDA and SQIVND (reference sequence). V was cut by 3 bases and J by 0 bases, with 9 bases left in between. This CDR3 has 16 residues. CDR3 sequence (DNA): TGTGCCAGTAGTATTGCGGAACTCTCTGGGGCCAACGTCCTGACTTTC. Protein product: CASSIAELSGANVLTF.

The chain couples TRBV7-3 to TRBJ2-1; D might be TRBD2 (6 bases). V was pared by 5 bases and J by 3 bases, with 14 bases between. This CDR3 is built from 15 residues. Germline lookup yields CDR1 SGHTA and CDR2 FQGTGA. The CDR3 DNA follows: TGTGCCAGCAGCCAGACCGGGAGACTCTACAATGAGCAGTTCTTC. Amino acids: CASSQTGRLYNEQFF.